These 3 T cell receptor beta chains originate from one sample sequenced in a study of cytomegalovirus exposure and HLA in healthy donors. PCR employed 60 Vbeta and 13 Jbeta primers. Assay: immunoSEQ multiplex PCR; the TCRdb copy retains only in-frame clones and omits some. Of a few hundred thousand clones listed, 80% are singletons. The sequencing sample was made of PBMCs. The receptors here all came from a girl aged 2 to 9 in good health and CMV-seronegative.

J is TRBJ2-5 and V is TRBV5-1; 11 bases map to TRBD1. The CDR3 has 16 residues. V lost 2 bases, J lost 4 bases, and 7 bases stayed unmatched. Germline values: CDR1 SGHRS, CDR2 YFSETQ. The CDR3 spells CASSFRDRGYAETQYF. CDR3 bases: TGCGCCAGCAGCTTTCGGGACAGGGGGTATGCAGAGACCCAGTACTTC.

This chain uses TRBV6-1 with TRBJ2-1; TRBD1 is a possible D gene (8 bases). V lost 0 bases and J lost 8, with 23 bases in between. CDR3 size: 18 residues. Germline V gene data show CDR1 as MNHNS and CDR2 as SASEGT. The CDR3: CASSEAGPGGGGWYEQFF. In nucleotides, the CDR3 is TGTGCCAGCAGTGAAGCCGGGCCAGGGGGCGGGGGCTGGTATGAGCAGTTCTTC.

This sequence joins TRBV10-3 and TRBJ2-7; 9 bases line up with TRBD1. V was clipped by 4 bases and J by 3 bases; unmatched bases: 4. Germline V gene lookup returns CDR1 ENHRY and CDR2 SYGVKD. The CDR3 is 14 residues long. CDR3 loop: CAISGGTGNYEQYF. As DNA, the CDR3 is TGTGCCATCAGTGGTGGGACAGGGAACTACGAGCAGTACTTC.